The table lists the clone carrying this T cell receptor beta chain with a count of one. Per the original data handling: Counts of nucleated cells, estimated from reference gene primer amplification, were obtained. The data were produced by immunoSEQ multiplex PCR, yet TCRdb's version contains in-frame clones alone and is incomplete. V, J and clone size reflect that table, while D and trimming were determined from the DNA. The repertoire consists of about 220,000 clones, with roughly 87% occurring once and the leading ten covering 1.9%. This sample is drawn from a study of blood T cell repertoires in COVID-19. Across the whole study: Nucleic acid was either cDNA or gDNA, and it came from T cells, B-cell-depleted T cells, or PBMCs.

This CDR3 spans 15 amino acids. The germline V gene has CDR1 SGHNT and CDR2 YENEEA. Trimming took 4 bases from V and 3 from J; bases not matched to a gene: 6. The chain uses TRBV11-3 and TRBJ2-1; 7 bases map to TRBD2. This clonotype originated in a man aged 40-49 years with active or convalescent COVID-19. Sequencing was performed on peripheral blood. CDR3: CASSSGRANYNEQFF. The CDR3 DNA is TGTGCCAGCAGCTCGGGGAGGGCCAACTACAATGAGCAGTTCTTC.